The clone carrying this TCR beta chain was picked up a small number of times. Its antigen is undetermined. This sample is drawn from a study of T-cell reconstitution after alpha-beta-depleted transplantation in children. The study, taken as a whole, reports: Fresh T-cell production supplied most of the T-cell counts and diversity seen one year after transplant. High day-60 TCRbeta diversity in some patients came from surviving recipient T cells and thymic progenitors. As was reported, about two months after transplant, alpha-beta T cells came from several hundred expanded graft clones.

Unique molecular identifiers were incorporated when the TCRbeta library was constructed. TCRdb re-analysed the PCR reads in MiXCR, keeping a single row per CDR3 protein. The sample holds some 830,000 distinct CDR3 sequences, under 20% seen once. In germline, CDR1 is LNHNV, CDR2 YYDKDF (reference sequence). This CDR3 comprises 17 residues. The ends were cut back, 0 bases at V and 0 bases at J, with 11 bases in the middle. Sequenced here: PBMCs, mostly from graft donor cells, sampled 360 days after TCRalphabeta/CD19-depleted stem cell transplant. The TCR comes from a male patient aged 10 to 17 who had a stem cell transplant for acute lymphoblastic leukemia, so the T cells may come from the graft donor. The rearrangement links TRBV15 to TRBJ2-2, with D perhaps TRBD1 (6 bases). The CDR3 DNA reads as TGTGCCACCAGCAGAGATTTCTCAGGGGCGAACACCGGGGAGCTGTTTTTT. Translation gives CATSRDFSGANTGELFF.